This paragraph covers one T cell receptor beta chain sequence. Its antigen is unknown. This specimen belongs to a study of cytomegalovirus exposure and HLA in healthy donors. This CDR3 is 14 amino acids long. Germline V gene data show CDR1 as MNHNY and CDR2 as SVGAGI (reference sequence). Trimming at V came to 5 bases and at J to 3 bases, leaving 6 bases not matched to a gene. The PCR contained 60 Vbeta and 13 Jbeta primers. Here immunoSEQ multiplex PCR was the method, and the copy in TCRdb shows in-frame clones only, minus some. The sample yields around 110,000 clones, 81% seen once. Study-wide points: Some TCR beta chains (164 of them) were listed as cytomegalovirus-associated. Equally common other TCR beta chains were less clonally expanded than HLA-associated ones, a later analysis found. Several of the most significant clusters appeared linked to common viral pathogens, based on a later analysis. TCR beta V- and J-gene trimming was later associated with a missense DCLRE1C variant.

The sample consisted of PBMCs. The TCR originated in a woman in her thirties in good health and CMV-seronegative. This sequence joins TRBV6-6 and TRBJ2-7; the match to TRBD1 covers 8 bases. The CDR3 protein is CASSRTGSDYEQYF. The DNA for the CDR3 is TGTGCCAGCAGTAGGACAGGGAGCGACTACGAGCAGTACTTC.